This T cell receptor beta chain was captured by sequencing in a study of chemoradiotherapy in HPV16-positive cancers. Clones were sequenced by immunoSEQ multiplex PCR, and TCRdb holds only the in-frame ones, with some missing. The repertoire holds tens of thousands of clones, more than 75% seen once, with 4.5% to 5.5% in the top ten. The CDR3 has 15 amino acids. Germline assignment: CDR1 MNHEY and CDR2 SVGAGI. Trimming took 2 bases from V and 4 from J, leaving 12 bases between them. To note about this clone: Its antigen is undetermined.

Study-wide points: For HPV16-positive patients, expanding HPV-responsive T cells associated with longer recurrence-free survival. The functional HPV-specific definition rests on just a couple of HPV16-positive patients. Candidate HPV-specific clones and E7-related TCR motifs grew in tumor during treatment.

Over chemoradiotherapy, repertoires were sampled more than once. The TCR was taken from a human donor with HPV-associated anogenital cancer. V gene TRBV6-5 combines with J gene TRBJ1-3; D may be TRBD1 (5 bases). Sequences were derived from blood, sampled from a patient who underwent chemoradiotherapy. CDR3 residues: CASSYTQDSGNTIYF. DNA of the CDR3: TGTGCCAGCAGTTACACACAGGATTCGGGAAACACCATATATTTT.